These 21 T cell receptor beta chains share one sample of origin, sequenced in a study of cytomegalovirus exposure and HLA in healthy donors (dated by TCRdb to 2015 to 2018). Library construction relied on the immunoSEQ multiplex PCR assay. For the multiplex PCR, a mixture combining 60 forward primers for TCR Vbeta segments and 13 reverse primers for TCR Jbeta segments was used. TCRdb holds this immuneACCESS table with in-frame rearrangements only. Some clones are missing; in checked studies, unresolved V genes explain under half, and the rest has no known cause. Within this sample are some 160,000 clones, with approximately 80% of them counted one time only. The biggest ten clones account for 7% to 9% of the sample. Sequences were obtained from PBMCs. The receptors were gathered from a male donor in good health and CMV-seropositive.

This chain joins TRBV6-1 and TRBJ2-7; 7 bases are shared with TRBD1. The CDR3 is made up of 13 amino acids. Germline CDR1 is MNHNS and CDR2 is SASEGT. Germline trimming cut 4 bases from V and 7 bases from J; bases unmatched to any gene: 7. As DNA, the CDR3 is TGTGCCAGCAGTGTGGGACAGCTCGAGGAGCAGTACTTC. It is translated as CASSVGQLEEQYF.

This clone has just one count. J is TRBJ2-5 and V is TRBV6-5, with D possibly matching TRBD1 (6 bases). Per germline, CDR1 MNHEY and CDR2 SVGAGI. Trimming left V 4 bases short and J 10 bases short, with 10 bases between. The CDR3 totals 11 residues. This CDR3 is CASSSYRDQYF. The CDR3 region has the DNA TGTGCCAGCAGTTCCTACAGGGACCAGTACTTC.

The V and J genes are TRBV5-1 and TRBJ1-6; 8 nucleotides align to TRBD1. Germline trimming cut 3 bases from V and 13 bases from J; bases unmatched to any gene: 9. CDR3 length: 14 amino acids. CDR1 is SGHRS, CDR2 YFSETQ, per germline. The CDR3, as DNA: TGCGCCAGCAGCTCCGGACAGGGAGGAGGGCCCCTCCACTTT. Translation: CASSSGQGGGPLHF.

This chain connects TRBV12-5 to TRBJ2-2, with unresolved D. Germline values: CDR1 LGHNT, CDR2 FRNRAP. The CDR3 runs 12 residues. V was cut by 3 bases and J by 6 bases, with 5 bases left in between. The CDR3 bases are TGTGCTAGTGGTTTTCAGTCCGGGGAGCTGTTTTTT. It specifies CASGFQSGELFF.

The chain carries TRBV9 and TRBJ2-5; tentatively, D is TRBD1 (5 bases). TRBJ2-7 matches the DNA end more closely, so the J call is doubtful. Per germline, CDR1 SGDLS and CDR2 YYNGEE. CDR3 length equals 14 residues. The CDR3 DNA reads as TGTGCCAGCAGCGGTGCCCAGGGAACCTACGAGCAGTACTTC. Translating gives CASSGAQGTYEQYF.

This chain joins TRBV18 and TRBJ2-5; no firm D call. The V and J ends lost 2 bases and 1 base respectively, with 5 bases between them. The germline V gene has CDR1 KGHSH and CDR2 LQKENI. The length of the CDR3 is 13 residues. CDR3 protein: CASSPGPQETQYF. CDR3 DNA: TGTGCCAGCTCACCAGGGCCCCAAGAGACCCAGTACTTC.

This clone appeared once. This chain links TRBV5-4 with TRBJ2-2, with 7 bases fitting TRBD2. After removal of 5 bases from V and 0 bases from J, the junction contained 4 bases not matched to a gene. CDR3 length: 15 residues. CDR1 is SGHNT and CDR2 is YYREEE in the germline V gene (reference sequence). CDR3 in amino acids: CASRPSGTNTGELFF. In nucleotides, the CDR3 is TGTGCCAGCAGACCGAGCGGGACGAACACCGGGGAGCTGTTTTTT. Filled out from reference TRBV5-4 and TRBJ2-2, the complete variable domain reads ETGVTQSPTHLIKTRGQQVTLRCSSQSGHNTVSWYQQALGQGPQFIFQYYREEENGRGNFPPRFSGLQFPNYSSELNVNALELDDSALYLCASRPSGTNTGELFFGEGSRLTVL.

V is TRBV7-9 and J is TRBJ2-7, with a tentative D call TRBD2 (6 bases). Trimming cost V 4 bases and J 1 base, with 11 bases left between them. CDR3 length: 14 residues. CDR1 and CDR2 (germline): SEHNR, FQNEAQ (reference sequence). CDR3 coding DNA: TGTGCCAGCAGCTCCGGGACTGCATCCTACGAGCAGTACTTC. Its protein product is CASSSGTASYEQYF.

Only one count was recorded for this clone. The chain employs TRBV28 and TRBJ2-7, with TRBD2 identical over 7 bases. The CDR3 is made up of 13 amino acids. V lost 7 bases, J lost 2 bases, and 5 bases stayed unmatched. Germline assignment: CDR1 MDHEN and CDR2 SYDVKM. CDR3 nucleotides: TGTGCCAGCACTCCTAGCGGAACCTACGAGCAGTACTTC. Protein sequence: CASTPSGTYEQYF.

V gene TRBV13 combines with J gene TRBJ1-3; a weak D match, TRBD1 (5 bases). Between the trimmed V and J ends, which lost 0 bases and 6 bases, there was a span of 12 bases. Germline V gene lookup returns CDR1 PRHDT and CDR2 FYEKMQ (reference sequence). This CDR3 has 15 residues. In nucleotides, the CDR3 is TGTGCCAGCAGCTTAGGCGGGGCGGGGACAAACACCATATATTTT. This encodes CASSLGGAGTNTIYF. Filled out from reference TRBV13 and TRBJ1-3, the complete variable domain reads AAGVIQSPRHLIKEKRETATLKCYPIPRHDTVYWYQQGPGQDPQFLISFYEKMQSDKGSIPDRFSAQQFSDYHSELNMSSLELGDSALYFCASSLGGAGTNTIYFGEGSWLTVV.

V is TRBV30 and J is TRBJ1-4; D possibly corresponds to TRBD1 (5 bases). The length of the CDR3 is 14 residues. Germline lookup yields CDR1 GTSNPN and CDR2 SVGIG (reference sequence). Trimming removed 4 bases from V and 0 bases from J, with 9 bases in between. As DNA, the CDR3 is TGTGCCTGGAATCGGGGGGCAACTAATGAAAAACTGTTTTTT. It is translated as CAWNRGATNEKLFF.

This clone was detected a few times. The chain recombines TRBV7-6 with TRBJ1-5; D might be TRBD1 (5 bases). Germline-derived CDR1 and CDR2 are SGHVS and FNYEAQ. The V and J ends lost 2 bases and 5 bases respectively, with 13 bases between them. CDR3 length equals 15 residues. This CDR3 is CASSLRAGPDQPQHF. For the CDR3, the DNA is TGTGCCAGCAGCTTAAGGGCAGGGCCCGATCAGCCCCAGCATTTT.

This sequence joins TRBV27 and TRBJ1-2, with no clear D. The CDR3 totals 13 residues. V gave up 3 bases and J gave up 0 bases, with 5 bases separating them. Germline-derived CDR1 and CDR2 are MNHEY and SMNVEV (reference sequence). The CDR3 DNA follows: TGTGCCAGCAGTTTCGGTACTAACTATGGCTACACCTTC. Its protein product is CASSFGTNYGYTF.

The rearrangement uses TRBV19 and TRBJ1-1; perhaps TRBD1 as D (6 bases). V lost 5 bases to trimming and J lost 0 bases, with 10 bases between them. Germline V gene sequence: CDR1 LNHDA, CDR2 SQIVND (reference sequence). The CDR3 runs 14 residues. CDR3 in amino acids: CASSGHRVNTEAFF. The CDR3 DNA reads TGTGCCAGTAGTGGGCACAGGGTGAACACTGAAGCTTTCTTT.

This chain connects TRBV5-4 to TRBJ2-7; the match to TRBD2 covers 8 bases. The trim removed 0 bases at V and 3 bases at J, leaving 14 bases unmatched. Germline CDR1 SGHNT, CDR2 YYREEE (reference sequence). The CDR3 runs 18 residues. The CDR3 coding sequence is TGTGCCAGCAGCTTGGCCCCCGGCGGGGGGAGCTTTGACTACGAGCAGTACTTC. It encodes CASSLAPGGGSFDYEQYF.

This chain connects TRBV13 to TRBJ1-1, with TRBD1 identical over 7 bases. J was trimmed by 5 bases and V by 3 bases; bases with no gene match: 9. From germline, CDR1 is PRHDT and CDR2 FYEKMQ (reference sequence). This CDR3 has 15 residues. The CDR3 is CASSFQGVLGTEAFF. The CDR3 coding sequence is TGTGCCAGCAGCTTCCAGGGGGTATTGGGAACTGAAGCTTTCTTT.

V gene TRBV5-1 combines with J gene TRBJ1-1, with D unclear. Deletions cut 2 bases from V and 2 bases from J, with 7 bases between. The germline CDR1 and CDR2 sequences are SGHRS and YFSETQ. The CDR3 extends over 13 amino acids. The CDR3 sequence: CASSFVLNTEAFF. Written as DNA, the CDR3 is TGCGCCAGCAGCTTTGTCCTTAACACTGAAGCTTTCTTT.

CDR3 region: CASGTGGTDTQYF. The CDR3 DNA is TGTGCCAGCGGTACAGGAGGCACAGATACGCAGTATTTT. This sequence joins TRBV7-9 and TRBJ2-3, with D perhaps matching TRBD1 (5 bases). The CDR3 runs 13 residues. Trimming removed 8 bases at V and 1 base at J, with 10 bases between. Germline assignment: CDR1 SEHNR and CDR2 FQNEAQ (reference sequence). Together with reference TRBV7-9 and TRBJ2-3, the CDR3 gives the full variable domain: DTGVSQNPRHKITKRGQNVTFRCDPISEHNRLYWYRQTLGQGPEFLTYFQNEAQLEKSRLLSDRFSAERPKGSFSTLEIQRTEQGDSAMYLCASGTGGTDTQYFGPGTRLTVL.

The rearrangement joins TRBV7-2 to TRBJ1-5; D not resolved. This CDR3 region has 16 residues. The V gene's germline CDR1 is SGHTA and CDR2 FQGNSA. The V end lost 1 base, the J end lost 2 bases, and 12 bases lay between the germline ends. This chain's CDR3 is CASSLEVWAGNQPQHF. CDR3 nucleotides: TGTGCCAGCAGCTTAGAAGTGTGGGCTGGCAATCAGCCCCAGCATTTT.

The chain links TRBV19 to TRBJ1-2; D is ambiguous. The germline V gene has CDR1 LNHDA and CDR2 SQIVND (reference sequence). V lost 6 bases to trimming and J lost 5 bases, with 13 bases between them. This CDR3 contains 13 residues. The CDR3 reads CASRSTVPYGYTF. CDR3 nucleotide sequence: TGTGCCAGTAGATCAACAGTTCCGTATGGCTACACCTTC.

The rearrangement links TRBV28 to TRBJ1-1; D uncertain. V lost 8 bases and J lost 1, with 23 bases in between. Germline lookup yields CDR1 MDHEN and CDR2 SYDVKM. This CDR3 spans 17 amino acids. CDR3 DNA: TGTGCCAGCGGAGAGGACGGACGGGGAGGTCCGAACACTGAAGCTTTCTTT. Translating gives CASGEDGRGGPNTEAFF.